This entry features one T cell receptor beta chain sequence. The antigen remains undetermined. TCR beta libraries carry UMIs added by 5'RACE template switching. TCRdb re-called the 5' RACE reads; every CDR3 protein appears as one record, without DNA. The table lists about 550,000 distinct CDR3 sequences. This sample is drawn from a study of T cells expressing NK-cell markers. Overall study findings and caveats: HCMV specificity was not established for the expanded NKG2C+ T cell clones. In a handful of donors, these clonotypes also led the CD3+CD56-NKG2C+ fraction.

CDR3 length: 18 amino acids. Germline V gives CDR1 DFQATT, CDR2 SNEGSKA (reference sequence). The V call is TRBV20-1, the J call TRBJ1-2; the D call of TRBD1 rests on TCRdb alone, since no DNA is present to check it. The receptor was isolated from a man aged 18 to 30 in good health. The sequenced material came from blood T cells: a sorted CD56 or NKG2C T cell subset, CD4+ or CD8+ T cells, or bulk PBMC T cells (not recorded which). CDR3 sequence reads: CSARGGRGQTSTNYGYTF.